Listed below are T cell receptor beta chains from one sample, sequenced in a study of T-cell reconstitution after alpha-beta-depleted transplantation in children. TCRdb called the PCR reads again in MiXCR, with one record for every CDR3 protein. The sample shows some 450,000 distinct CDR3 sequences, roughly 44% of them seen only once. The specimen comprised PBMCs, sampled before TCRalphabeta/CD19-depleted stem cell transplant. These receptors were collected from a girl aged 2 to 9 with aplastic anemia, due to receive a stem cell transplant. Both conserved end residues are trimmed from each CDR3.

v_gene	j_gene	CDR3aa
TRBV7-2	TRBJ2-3	ASRGRLGQLTDTQY
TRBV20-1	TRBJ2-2	SAGGGQGGTGELF
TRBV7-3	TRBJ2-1	ASSLARGREQF
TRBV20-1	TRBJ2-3	SASTSGITDTQY
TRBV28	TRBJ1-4	ASNREGATNEKLF
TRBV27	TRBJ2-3	ASSRIGTSGTSDTQY
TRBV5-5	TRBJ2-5	ASSLLGQGEETQY
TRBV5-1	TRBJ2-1	ASSLFALSEDNEQF
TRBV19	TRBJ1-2	ASSIMTANYGYT
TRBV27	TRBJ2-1	ASSVAGTAWDEQF
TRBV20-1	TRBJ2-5	SARGLAGKETQY
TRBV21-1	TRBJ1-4	ASSRPIRDLNEKLF
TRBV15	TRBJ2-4	ATSGGGFDKNIQY
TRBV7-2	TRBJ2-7	ASSRTGNDYEQY
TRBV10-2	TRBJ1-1	ASSETRVAEAF
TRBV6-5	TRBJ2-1	ASSYGGTVQGTYNEQF
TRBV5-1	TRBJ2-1	ASSWGTSGSSNEQF
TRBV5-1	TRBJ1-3	ASRGTDGNTIY